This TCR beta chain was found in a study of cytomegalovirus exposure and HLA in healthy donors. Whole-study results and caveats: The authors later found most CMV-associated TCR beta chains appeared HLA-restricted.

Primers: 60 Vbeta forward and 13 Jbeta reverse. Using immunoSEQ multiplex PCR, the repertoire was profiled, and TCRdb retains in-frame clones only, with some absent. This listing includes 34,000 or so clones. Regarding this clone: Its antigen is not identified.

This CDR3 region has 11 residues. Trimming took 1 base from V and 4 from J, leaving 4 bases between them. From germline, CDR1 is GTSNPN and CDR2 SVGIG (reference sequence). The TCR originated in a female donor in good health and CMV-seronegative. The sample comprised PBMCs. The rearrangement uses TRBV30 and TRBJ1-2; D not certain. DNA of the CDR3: TGTGCCTGGAGTGCAGGCTATGGCTACACCTTC. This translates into CAWSAGYGYTF. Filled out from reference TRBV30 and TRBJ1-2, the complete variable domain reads SQTIHQWPATLVQPVGSPLSLECTVEGTSNPNLYWYRQAAGRGLQLLFYSVGIGQISSEVPQNLSASRPQDRQFILSSKKLLLSDSGFYLCAWSAGYGYTFGSGTRLTVV.